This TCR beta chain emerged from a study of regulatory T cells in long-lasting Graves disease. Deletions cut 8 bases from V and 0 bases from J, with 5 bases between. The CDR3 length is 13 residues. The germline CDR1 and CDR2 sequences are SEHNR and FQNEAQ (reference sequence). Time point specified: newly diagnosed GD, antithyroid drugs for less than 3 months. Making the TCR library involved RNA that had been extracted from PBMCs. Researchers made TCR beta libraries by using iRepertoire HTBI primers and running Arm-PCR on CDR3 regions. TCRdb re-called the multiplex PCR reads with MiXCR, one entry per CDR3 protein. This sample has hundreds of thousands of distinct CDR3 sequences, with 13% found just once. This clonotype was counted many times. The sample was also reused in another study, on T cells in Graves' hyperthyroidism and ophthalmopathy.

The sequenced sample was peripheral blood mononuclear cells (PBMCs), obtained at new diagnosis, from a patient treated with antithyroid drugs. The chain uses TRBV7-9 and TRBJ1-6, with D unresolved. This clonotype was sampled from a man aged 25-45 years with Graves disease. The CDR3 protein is CASSSSYNSPLHF. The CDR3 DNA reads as TGTGCCAGCTCTAGCTCCTATAATTCACCCCTCCACTTT.